This entry lists 20 T cell receptor beta chains sequenced from one sample in a study of somatic mutations in cytotoxic T cells in rheumatoid arthritis. The protocol was immunoSEQ multiplex PCR, while the TCRdb copy is restricted to in-frame clones and leaves out a portion. The profile shows about 10,000 clones, 89% of them singletons. The sample consisted of CD4+ T cells sorted from blood. Source of these receptors: a woman between 18 and 30 years old with rheumatoid arthritis.

This clone was observed once. The V call is TRBV20-1, the J call TRBJ2-1; 15 nucleotides line up with TRBD2. Germline CDR1 reads DFQATT; CDR2 reads SNEGSKA (reference sequence). The length of the CDR3 is 11 residues. With V trimmed by 5 bases and J by 16 bases, 3 bases remained unmatched. CDR3 loop: CSAGLAGGTFF. The CDR3 bases are TGCAGTGCTGGACTAGCGGGAGGGACCTTCTTC.

The chain joins TRBV28 to TRBJ1-1; D gene unclear. CDR1 and CDR2 from the germline V gene are MDHEN and SYDVKM. Trimming removed 8 bases from V and 0 bases from J, with 4 bases in between. The CDR3 is 11 amino acids. The CDR3 here is CASRVNTEAFF. The CDR3 coding sequence is TGTGCCAGCCGAGTGAACACTGAAGCTTTCTTT. The full variable domain, completed using reference TRBV28 and TRBJ1-1, is DVKVTQSSRYLVKRTGEKVFLECVQDMDHENMFWYRQDPGLGLRLIYFSYDVKMKEKGDIPEGYSVSREKKERFSLILESASTNQTSMYLCASRVNTEAFFGQGTRLTVV.

J is TRBJ1-5 and V is TRBV5-1; the D gene is possibly TRBD1 (6 bases). In germline, CDR1 is SGHRS, CDR2 YFSETQ. CDR3 length: 14 amino acids. V gave up 2 bases and J gave up 5 bases, with 11 bases separating them. The CDR3 region has the DNA TGCGCCAGCAGCTTTACAGGGAGCGATCAGCCCCAGCATTTT. Its protein is CASSFTGSDQPQHF.

The chain combines TRBV28 with TRBJ1-5; 7 nucleotides match TRBD1. The CDR3 totals 12 residues. Germline CDR1 MDHEN, CDR2 SYDVKM. The CDR3 nucleotides read TGTGCAACAGGGGTTAGCAATCAGCCCCAGCATTTT. Its protein product is CATGVSNQPQHF.

This clone came up once. The rearrangement links TRBV11-2 to TRBJ1-1; no definite D call. Per germline, CDR1 SGHAT and CDR2 FQNNGV. This CDR3 has 15 residues. Trimming stripped 5 bases from V and 0 bases from J, with 13 bases between. CDR3: CASSPRHNMNTEAFF. The CDR3, as DNA: TGTGCCAGCAGCCCCCGACACAACATGAACACTGAAGCTTTCTTT. Full variable domain (remainder filled in from reference TRBV11-2 and TRBJ1-1): EAGVAQSPRYKIIEKRQSVAFWCNPISGHATLYWYQQILGQGPKLLIQFQNNGVVDDSQLPKDRFSAERLKGVDSTLKIQPAKLEDSAVYLCASSPRHNMNTEAFFGQGTRLTVV.

The V call is TRBV5-1, the J call TRBJ2-3; TRBD2 is a possible D gene (6 bases). CDR3 length: 14 residues. V was trimmed by 4 bases and J by 2 bases, leaving 11 bases between them. Germline V lookup: CDR1 SGHRS, CDR2 YFSETQ. The DNA of the CDR3 is TGCGCCAGCAGCCAGGACTATTCCACAGATACGCAGTATTTT. This sequence encodes CASSQDYSTDTQYF. The full variable domain, in which reference TRBV5-1 and TRBJ2-3 provide the parts outside the CDR3, is KAGVTQTPRYLIKTRGQQVTLSCSPISGHRSVSWYQQTPGQGLQFLFEYFSETQRNKGNFPGRFSGRQFSNSRSEMNVSTLELGDSALYLCASSQDYSTDTQYFGPGTRLTVL.

V is TRBV6-5 and J is TRBJ2-3; TRBD1 agrees at 7 bases. Per the germline V gene, CDR1 is MNHEY and CDR2 is SVGAGI. The CDR3 loop spans 13 amino acids. The trim removed 9 bases at V and 6 bases at J, leaving 9 bases unmatched. DNA for the CDR3: TGTGCCAGTGCCCTTTACAGGGGCGATACGCAGTATTTT. It codes for CASALYRGDTQYF.

V and J are TRBV6-5 and TRBJ2-7; D perhaps matches TRBD1 (5 bases). This CDR3 has 13 residues. V was clipped by 6 bases and J by 5 bases, with 14 bases between them. The V gene's germline CDR1 is MNHEY and CDR2 SVGAGI. The CDR3 DNA sequence: TGTGCCAGCAGATATGACAGAAGTGACGAGCAGTACTTC. Translation gives CASRYDRSDEQYF.

The genes are TRBV7-9 and TRBJ2-7, with TRBD2 matching 7 bases. J was trimmed by 7 bases and V by 5 bases; bases with no gene match: 14. CDR3 length: 15 residues. Germline V lookup: CDR1 SEHNR, CDR2 FQNEAQ (reference sequence). In nucleotides, the CDR3 is TGTGCCAGCAGCCAGGAAGGGACTACACCCTTAGAGCAGTACTTC. Protein: CASSQEGTTPLEQYF.

The chain employs TRBV7-2 and TRBJ1-5; D uncertain. The CDR3 is 14 residues long. V was cut by 1 base and J by 2 bases, with 6 bases left in between. CDR1 and CDR2 (germline): SGHTA, FQGNSA. CDR3 nucleotide sequence: TGTGCCAGCAGCTTAGATGTCGGCAATCAGCCCCAGCATTTT. It specifies CASSLDVGNQPQHF.

The gene calls are TRBV15 and TRBJ2-1; TRBD1 matches at 7 bases. Germline V CDR1 and CDR2: LNHNV, YYDKDF (reference sequence). With 0 bases clipped from V and 9 bases from J, the junction kept 11 bases outside the gene matches. The CDR3 extends over 16 amino acids. CDR3 DNA sequence: TGTGCCACCAGCAGAGAATTAGAGACAGGGCGACCTGAGCAGTTCTTC. This gives the protein CATSRELETGRPEQFF.

The chain joins TRBV30 to TRBJ2-5; 10 bases are shared with TRBD2. Germline assignment: CDR1 GTSNPN and CDR2 SVGIG (reference sequence). The J segment lost 5 bases and the V segment lost 3 bases, leaving 9 bases of the junction unmatched. This CDR3 region has 15 residues. The CDR3 protein is CAWREREGPRETQYF. CDR3 nucleotides: TGTGCCTGGAGGGAGCGGGAGGGCCCTCGGGAGACCCAGTACTTC.

This clone has a single count. V is TRBV28 and J is TRBJ1-4; 7 bases are shared with TRBD1. There are 18 residues in the CDR3. The germline gives CDR1 MDHEN, CDR2 SYDVKM. V was pared by 5 bases and J by 0 bases, with 12 bases of the junction left unmatched. CDR3 in amino acids: CASSTDPGQDPTNEKLFF. The CDR3 DNA reads TGTGCCAGCAGTACCGACCCCGGACAGGACCCAACTAATGAAAAACTGTTTTTT.

The V and J genes are TRBV28 and TRBJ1-5; maybe TRBD1 (6 bases). The CDR3 covers 14 residues. The ends were cut back, 0 bases at V and 5 bases at J, with 8 bases in the middle. Germline CDR1 MDHEN, CDR2 SYDVKM. The CDR3 sequence is CASSLWQGYQPQHF. Here the CDR3 DNA reads TGTGCCAGCAGTTTATGGCAGGGGTATCAGCCCCAGCATTTT.

The chain combines TRBV28 with TRBJ2-7; a weak D match, TRBD1 (5 bases). This CDR3 contains 15 residues. Germline V gives CDR1 MDHEN, CDR2 SYDVKM. The V end was cut by 2 bases, the J end by 0 bases, with 11 bases between. CDR3 coding DNA: TGTGCCAGCAGTTTAAGGGGTTCGGCCTCCTACGAGCAGTACTTC. Its translation: CASSLRGSASYEQYF.

This clone has a handful of counts. The chain links TRBV28 to TRBJ1-5; tentative D call: TRBD1 (5 bases). The CDR3 length is 11 residues. Germline CDR1 reads MDHEN; CDR2 reads SYDVKM. V was shortened by 7 bases and J by 6 bases, with 7 bases between the two germline ends. The CDR3 nucleotides read TGTGCCAGCACCCAGGGTCAGCCCCAGCATTTT. This sequence encodes CASTQGQPQHF.

The CDR3 here is CASSSRLAGYNEQFF. The CDR3, as DNA: TGTGCCAGCAGCTCCAGACTAGCAGGGTACAATGAGCAGTTCTTC. V is TRBV7-8 and J is TRBJ2-1; 7 bases match TRBD2. The CDR3 runs 15 residues. Germline V gene lookup returns CDR1 SGHVS and CDR2 FQNEAQ. Germline trimming cut 4 bases from V and 4 bases from J; bases unmatched to any gene: 7.

The chain is built from TRBV4-3 and TRBJ2-1; D is possibly TRBD2 (5 bases). Germline CDR1 and CDR2: LGHNA and YSLEER. CDR3 length: 17 amino acids. Trimming pared 3 bases from V and 5 bases from J, leaving 20 bases between. The CDR3 DNA follows: TGCGCCAGCAGCCACGACCTCGGGGATCCGCCTAACAATGAGCAGTTCTTC. Translation gives CASSHDLGDPPNNEQFF.

This sequence joins TRBV28 and TRBJ1-2, with 7 bases fitting TRBD1. The CDR3 sequence is 14 residues long. The V gene end was trimmed by 5 bases and the J gene end by 2 bases; junction bases not matched to a gene: 5. Germline values: CDR1 MDHEN, CDR2 SYDVKM. The CDR3 loop is CASSPPGGNYGYTF. The CDR3 bases are TGTGCCAGCAGTCCCCCAGGGGGGAACTATGGCTACACCTTC.

The chain is built from TRBV30 and TRBJ1-5; TRBD1 matches at 7 bases. The CDR3 has 14 residues. Trimming took 3 bases from V and 3 from J; bases not matched to a gene: 5. CDR1 and CDR2 from the germline V gene are GTSNPN and SVGIG (reference sequence). CDR3 sequence reads: CAWRGTADNQPQHF. As DNA, the CDR3 is TGTGCCTGGAGGGGGACAGCCGACAATCAGCCCCAGCATTTT. Using reference TRBV30 and TRBJ1-5 for the parts outside the CDR3, the full variable domain is SQTIHQWPATLVQPVGSPLSLECTVEGTSNPNLYWYRQAAGRGLQLLFYSVGIGQISSEVPQNLSASRPQDRQFILSSKKLLLSDSGFYLCAWRGTADNQPQHFGDGTRLSIL.